This T cell receptor (beta chain) was obtained from a study of OX40 agonist ivuxolimab in advanced cancers. Study-wide background: The dose-escalation group included hepatocellular carcinoma, melanoma, renal cell carcinoma and head and neck cancer. Three partial responders included one hepatocellular carcinoma patient and two cutaneous melanoma patients. Study-level results: Certain nonresponders likewise exhibited a low normalized T-cell clonal expansion.

CDR1 and CDR2 (germline): MNHEY, SVGAGI. CDR3 length: 15 amino acids. V was pared by 2 bases and J by 7 bases, with 15 bases between. Libraries were prepared by immunoSEQ multiplex PCR; TCRdb keeps only in-frame clonotypes and omits some of them. The table records tens of thousands of clones, 82% of them present only once. Turning to this clone: No antigen is known for it.

The sample in question was CD4+ or CD8+ T cells sorted from blood, obtained in a trial of the OX40 agonist ivuxolimab. The chain combines TRBV6-5 with TRBJ2-1; D may be TRBD2 (5 bases). The sequence was collected from an adult with an advanced solid tumor such as melanoma, head and neck, liver or kidney cancer. The CDR3 sequence: CASSYERSIPNEQFF. The CDR3 bases are TGTGCCAGCAGTTACGAGCGGTCGATACCGAATGAGCAGTTCTTC.